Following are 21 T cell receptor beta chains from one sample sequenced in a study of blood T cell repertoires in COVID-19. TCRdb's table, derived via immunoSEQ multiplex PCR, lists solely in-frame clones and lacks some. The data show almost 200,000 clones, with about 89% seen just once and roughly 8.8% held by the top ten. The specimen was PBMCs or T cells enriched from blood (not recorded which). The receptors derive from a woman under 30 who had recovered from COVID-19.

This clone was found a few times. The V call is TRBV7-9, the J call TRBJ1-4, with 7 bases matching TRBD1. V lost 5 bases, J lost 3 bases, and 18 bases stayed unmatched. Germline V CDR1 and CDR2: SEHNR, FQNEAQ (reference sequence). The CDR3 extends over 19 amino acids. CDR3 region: CASSLRDSEPPSPNEKLFF. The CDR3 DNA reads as TGTGCCAGCAGCCTAAGGGACAGTGAACCACCGAGCCCTAATGAAAAACTGTTTTTT.

CDR3 DNA: TGTGCCAGCAGTTACTCCGGGACTCAAGAGACCCAGTACTTC. As protein: CASSYSGTQETQYF. The chain recombines TRBV6-6 with TRBJ2-5; possible D gene TRBD2, 6 bases. V lost 0 bases and J 2 bases, leaving 7 bases between the germline ends. The germline gives CDR1 MNHNY, CDR2 SVGAGI (reference sequence). This CDR3 spans 14 amino acids.

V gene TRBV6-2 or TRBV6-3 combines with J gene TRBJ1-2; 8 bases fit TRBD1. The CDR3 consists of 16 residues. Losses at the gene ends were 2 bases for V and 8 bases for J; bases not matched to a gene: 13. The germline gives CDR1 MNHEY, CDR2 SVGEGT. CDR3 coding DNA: TGTGCCAGCAGTTACCCCTCTGGACAGGGAGGCTGGGGCTACACCTTC. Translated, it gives CASSYPSGQGGWGYTF.

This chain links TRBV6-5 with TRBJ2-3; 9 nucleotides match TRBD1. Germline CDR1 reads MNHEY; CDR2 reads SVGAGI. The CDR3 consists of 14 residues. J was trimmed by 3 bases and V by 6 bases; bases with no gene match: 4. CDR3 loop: CASSRTGVTDTQYF. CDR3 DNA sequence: TGTGCCAGCAGCCGGACAGGGGTAACAGATACGCAGTATTTT.

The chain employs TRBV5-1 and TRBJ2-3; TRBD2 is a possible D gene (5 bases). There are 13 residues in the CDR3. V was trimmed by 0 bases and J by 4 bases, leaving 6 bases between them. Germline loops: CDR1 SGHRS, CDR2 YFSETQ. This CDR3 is CASSLAGSDTQYF. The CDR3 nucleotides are TGCGCCAGCAGCTTGGCGGGGTCAGATACGCAGTATTTT.

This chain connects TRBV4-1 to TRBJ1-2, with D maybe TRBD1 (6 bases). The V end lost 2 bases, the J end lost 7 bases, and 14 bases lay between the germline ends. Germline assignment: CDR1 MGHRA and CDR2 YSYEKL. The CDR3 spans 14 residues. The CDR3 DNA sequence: TGCGCCAGCAGCCAACAAACAGGGTCCAGTGGCTACACCTTC. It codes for CASSQQTGSSGYTF.

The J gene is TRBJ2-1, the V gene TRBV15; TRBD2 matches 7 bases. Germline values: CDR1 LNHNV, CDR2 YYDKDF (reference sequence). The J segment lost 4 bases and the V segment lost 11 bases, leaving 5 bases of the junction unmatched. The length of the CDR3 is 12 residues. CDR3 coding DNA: TGTGCCGCCGGGAGGCCGTACAATGAGCAGTTCTTC. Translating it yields CAAGRPYNEQFF.

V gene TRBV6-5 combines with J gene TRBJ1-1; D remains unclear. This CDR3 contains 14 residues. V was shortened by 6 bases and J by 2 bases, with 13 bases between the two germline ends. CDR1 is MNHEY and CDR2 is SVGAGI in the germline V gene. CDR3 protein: CASRSMGVNTEAFF. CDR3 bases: TGTGCCAGCAGGTCGATGGGAGTAAACACTGAAGCTTTCTTT.

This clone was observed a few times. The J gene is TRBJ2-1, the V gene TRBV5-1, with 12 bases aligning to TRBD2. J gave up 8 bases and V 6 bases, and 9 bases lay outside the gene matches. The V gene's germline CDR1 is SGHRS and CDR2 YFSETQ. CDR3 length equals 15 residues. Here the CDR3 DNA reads TGCGCCAGCACAATCATGGCTAGCGGGGGGGATGAGCAGTTCTTC. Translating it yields CASTIMASGGDEQFF.

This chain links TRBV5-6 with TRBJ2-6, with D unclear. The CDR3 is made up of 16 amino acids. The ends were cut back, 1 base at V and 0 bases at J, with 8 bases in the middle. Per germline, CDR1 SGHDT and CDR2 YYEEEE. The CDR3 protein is CASSLTVRSGANVLTF. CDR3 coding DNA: TGTGCCAGCAGCTTGACGGTCCGCTCTGGGGCCAACGTCCTGACTTTC.

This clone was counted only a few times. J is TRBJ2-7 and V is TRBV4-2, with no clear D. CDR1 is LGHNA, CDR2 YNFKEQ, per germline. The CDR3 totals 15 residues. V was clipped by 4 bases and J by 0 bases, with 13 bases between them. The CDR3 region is CASSPKDSISYEQYF. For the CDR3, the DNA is TGTGCCAGCAGCCCTAAAGATTCTATCTCCTACGAGCAGTACTTC.

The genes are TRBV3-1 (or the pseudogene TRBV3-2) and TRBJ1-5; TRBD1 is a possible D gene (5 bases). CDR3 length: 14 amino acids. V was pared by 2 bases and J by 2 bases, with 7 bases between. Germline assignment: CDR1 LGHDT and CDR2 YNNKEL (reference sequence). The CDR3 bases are TGTGCCAGCAGCCAAACAGGAGGCAATCAGCCCCAGCATTTT. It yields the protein CASSQTGGNQPQHF.

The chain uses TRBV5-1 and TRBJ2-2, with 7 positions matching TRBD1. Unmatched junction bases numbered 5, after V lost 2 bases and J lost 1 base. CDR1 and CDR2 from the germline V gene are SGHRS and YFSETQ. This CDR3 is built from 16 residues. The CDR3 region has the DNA TGCGCCAGCAGCTTAGTAGGGGGCAAGAACACCGGGGAGCTGTTTTTT. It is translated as CASSLVGGKNTGELFF.

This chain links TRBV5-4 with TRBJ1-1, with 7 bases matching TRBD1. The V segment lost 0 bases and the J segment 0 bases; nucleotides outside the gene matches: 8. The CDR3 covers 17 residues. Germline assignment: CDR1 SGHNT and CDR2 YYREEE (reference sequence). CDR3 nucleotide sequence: TGTGCCAGCAGCTTGGGAGGGACAGCGTTTCTGAACACTGAAGCTTTCTTT. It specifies CASSLGGTAFLNTEAFF.

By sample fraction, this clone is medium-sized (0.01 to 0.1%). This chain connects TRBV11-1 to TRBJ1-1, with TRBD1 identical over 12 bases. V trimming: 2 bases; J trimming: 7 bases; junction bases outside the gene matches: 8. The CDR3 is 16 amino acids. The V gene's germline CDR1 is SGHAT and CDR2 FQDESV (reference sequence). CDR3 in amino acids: CASSLSPGQGAYEAFF. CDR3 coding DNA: TGTGCCAGCAGCTTATCACCGGGACAGGGGGCGTATGAAGCTTTCTTT.

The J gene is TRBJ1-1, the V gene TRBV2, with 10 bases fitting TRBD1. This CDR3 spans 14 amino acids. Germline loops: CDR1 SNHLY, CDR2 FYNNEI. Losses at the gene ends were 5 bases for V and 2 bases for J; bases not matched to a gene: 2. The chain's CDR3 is CASSQTGGNTEAFF. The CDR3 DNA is TGTGCCAGCAGTCAGACAGGGGGCAACACTGAAGCTTTCTTT.

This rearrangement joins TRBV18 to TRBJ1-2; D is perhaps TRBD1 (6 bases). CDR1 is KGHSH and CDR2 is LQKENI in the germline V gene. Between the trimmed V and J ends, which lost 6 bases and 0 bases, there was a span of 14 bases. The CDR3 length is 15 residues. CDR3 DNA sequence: TGTGCCAGCTCGCAACCAGGGGAGACTAACTATGGCTACACCTTC. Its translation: CASSQPGETNYGYTF.

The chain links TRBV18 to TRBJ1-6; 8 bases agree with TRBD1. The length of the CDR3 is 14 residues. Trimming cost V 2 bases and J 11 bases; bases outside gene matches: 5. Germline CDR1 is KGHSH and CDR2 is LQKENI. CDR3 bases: TGTGCCAGCTCACCAACAGGACAGGGCGCACCCCTCCACTTT. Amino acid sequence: CASSPTGQGAPLHF.

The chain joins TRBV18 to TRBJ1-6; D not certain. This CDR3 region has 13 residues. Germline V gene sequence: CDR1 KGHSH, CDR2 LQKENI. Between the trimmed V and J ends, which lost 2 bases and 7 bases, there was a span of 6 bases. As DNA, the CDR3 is TGTGCCAGCTCACCAGTACGGAATTCACCCCTCCACTTT. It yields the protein CASSPVRNSPLHF.

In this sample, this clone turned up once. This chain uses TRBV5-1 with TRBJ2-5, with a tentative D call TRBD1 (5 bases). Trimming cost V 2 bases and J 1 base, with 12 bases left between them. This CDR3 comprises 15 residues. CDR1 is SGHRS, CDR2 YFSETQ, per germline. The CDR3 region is CASSLSGARQETQYF. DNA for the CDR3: TGCGCCAGCAGCTTAAGTGGGGCACGCCAAGAGACCCAGTACTTC.

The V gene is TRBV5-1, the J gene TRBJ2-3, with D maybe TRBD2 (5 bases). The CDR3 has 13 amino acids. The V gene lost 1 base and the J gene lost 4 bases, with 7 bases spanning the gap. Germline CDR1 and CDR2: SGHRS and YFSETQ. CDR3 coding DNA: TGCGCCAGCAGCTTGCGGGGATCAGATACGCAGTATTTT. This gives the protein CASSLRGSDTQYF.